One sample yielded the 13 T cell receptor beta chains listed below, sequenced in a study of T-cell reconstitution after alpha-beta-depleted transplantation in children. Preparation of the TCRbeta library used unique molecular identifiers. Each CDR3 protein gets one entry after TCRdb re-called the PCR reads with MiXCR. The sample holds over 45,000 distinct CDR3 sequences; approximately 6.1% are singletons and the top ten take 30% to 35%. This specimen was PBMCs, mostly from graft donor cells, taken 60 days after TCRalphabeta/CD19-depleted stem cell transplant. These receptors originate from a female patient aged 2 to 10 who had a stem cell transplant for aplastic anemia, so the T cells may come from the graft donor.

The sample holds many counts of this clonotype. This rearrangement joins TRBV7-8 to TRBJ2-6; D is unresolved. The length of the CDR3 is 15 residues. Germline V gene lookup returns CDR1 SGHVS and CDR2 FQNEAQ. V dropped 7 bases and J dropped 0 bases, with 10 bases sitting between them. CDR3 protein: CASTTRSSGANVLTF. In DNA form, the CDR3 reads TGTGCCAGCACCACACGGAGCTCTGGGGCCAACGTCCTGACTTTC.

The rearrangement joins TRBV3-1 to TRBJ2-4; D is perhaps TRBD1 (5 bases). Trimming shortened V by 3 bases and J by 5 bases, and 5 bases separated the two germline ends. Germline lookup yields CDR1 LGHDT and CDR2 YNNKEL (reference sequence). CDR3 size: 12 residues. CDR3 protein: CASSHRENIQYF. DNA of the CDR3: TGTGCCAGCAGCCACAGGGAAAACATTCAGTACTTC.

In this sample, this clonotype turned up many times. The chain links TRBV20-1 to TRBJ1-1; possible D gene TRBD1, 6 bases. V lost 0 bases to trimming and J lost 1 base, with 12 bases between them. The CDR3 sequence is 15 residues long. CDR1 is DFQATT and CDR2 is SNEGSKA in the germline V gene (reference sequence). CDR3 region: CSAREGGSWNTEAFF. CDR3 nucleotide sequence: TGCAGTGCTAGAGAGGGGGGCAGCTGGAACACTGAAGCTTTCTTT.

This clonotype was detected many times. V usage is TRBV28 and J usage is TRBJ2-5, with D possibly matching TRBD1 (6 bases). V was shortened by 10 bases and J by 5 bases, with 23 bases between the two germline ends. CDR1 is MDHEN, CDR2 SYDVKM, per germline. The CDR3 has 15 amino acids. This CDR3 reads CATNPLQGARETQYF. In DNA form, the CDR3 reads TGTGCCACCAACCCCCTACAGGGTGCGAGGGAGACCCAGTACTTC.

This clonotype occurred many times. For the CDR3, the DNA is TGTGCCAGGCTCAAATCGGCTGGTTTCTCATTTGAAAAACTGTTTTTT. As protein: CARLKSAGFSFEKLFF. This chain connects TRBV25-1 to TRBJ1-4; D gene unclear. The CDR3 is 16 amino acids. Germline lookup yields CDR1 MGHDK and CDR2 SYGVNS. V was cut by 9 bases and J by 7 bases, with 24 bases left in between.

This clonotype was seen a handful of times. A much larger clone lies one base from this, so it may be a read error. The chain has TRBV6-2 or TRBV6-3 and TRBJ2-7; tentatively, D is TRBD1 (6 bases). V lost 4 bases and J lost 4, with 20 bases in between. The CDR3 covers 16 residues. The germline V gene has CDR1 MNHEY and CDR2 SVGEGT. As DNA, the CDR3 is TGTGCCAGCAGTTCCCCGTGGGCAGGGGTTGGTTACGAGCAGTACTTC. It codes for CASSSPWAGVGYEQYF.

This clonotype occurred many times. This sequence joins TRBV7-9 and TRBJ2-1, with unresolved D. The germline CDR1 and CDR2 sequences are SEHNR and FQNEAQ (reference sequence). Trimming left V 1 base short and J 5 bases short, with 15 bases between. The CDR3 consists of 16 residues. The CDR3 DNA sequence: TGTGCCAGCAGCTTAGGGACCTACCGAGTCAACAATGAGCAGTTCTTC. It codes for CASSLGTYRVNNEQFF.

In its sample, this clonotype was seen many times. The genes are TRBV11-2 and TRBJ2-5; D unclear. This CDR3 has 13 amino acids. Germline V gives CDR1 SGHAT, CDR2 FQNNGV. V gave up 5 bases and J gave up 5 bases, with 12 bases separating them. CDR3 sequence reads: CASSPGHGETQYF. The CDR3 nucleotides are TGTGCCAGCAGCCCGGGCCATGGGGAGACCCAGTACTTC.

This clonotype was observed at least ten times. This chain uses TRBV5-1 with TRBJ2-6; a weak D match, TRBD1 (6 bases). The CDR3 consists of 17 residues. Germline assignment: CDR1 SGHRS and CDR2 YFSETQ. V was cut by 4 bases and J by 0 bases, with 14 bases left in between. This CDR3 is CASSLSGEISGANVLTF. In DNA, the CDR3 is TGCGCCAGCAGCCTCTCAGGGGAAATCTCTGGGGCCAACGTCCTGACTTTC.

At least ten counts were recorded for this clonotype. This CDR3 is CASSNPRGRLAGVSSTDTQYF. The CDR3 DNA reads as TGTGCCAGCAGCAACCCTCGGGGTCGACTAGCGGGAGTATCGAGCACAGATACGCAGTATTTT. The chain employs TRBV6-2 or TRBV6-3 and TRBJ2-3, with 12 bases lining up with TRBD2. V lost 6 bases, J lost 0 bases, and 19 bases stayed unmatched. Germline values: CDR1 MNHEY, CDR2 SVGEGT. The CDR3 is 21 amino acids.

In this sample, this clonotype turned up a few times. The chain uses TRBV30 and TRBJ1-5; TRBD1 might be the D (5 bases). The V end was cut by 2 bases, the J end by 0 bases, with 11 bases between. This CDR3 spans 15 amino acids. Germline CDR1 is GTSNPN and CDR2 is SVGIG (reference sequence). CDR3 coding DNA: TGTGCCTGGAGTCCCGGGGCAAGTAGCAATCAGCCCCAGCATTTT. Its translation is CAWSPGASSNQPQHF.

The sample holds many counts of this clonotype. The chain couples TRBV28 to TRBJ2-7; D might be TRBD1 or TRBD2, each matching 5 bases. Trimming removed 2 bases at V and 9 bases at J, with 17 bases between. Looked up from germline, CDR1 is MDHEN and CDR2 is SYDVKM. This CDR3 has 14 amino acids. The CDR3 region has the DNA TGTGCCAGCAGTTTAACGGGGACCCTATATCCGCAGTACTTC. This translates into CASSLTGTLYPQYF.

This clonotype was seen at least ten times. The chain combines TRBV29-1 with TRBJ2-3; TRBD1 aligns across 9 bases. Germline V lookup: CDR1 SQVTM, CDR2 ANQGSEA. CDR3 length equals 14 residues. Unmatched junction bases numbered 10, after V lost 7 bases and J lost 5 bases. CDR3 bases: TGCAGCGAGATGCGCCCGGACAGGGGAGATACGCAGTATTTT. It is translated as CSEMRPDRGDTQYF.